These 26 T cell receptor beta chains came from one sample sequenced in a study of T-cell reconstitution after alpha-beta-depleted transplantation in children. TCRbeta library preparation incorporated unique molecular identifiers. TCRdb re-called the PCR reads with MiXCR, one entry per CDR3 protein. This table holds hundreds of thousands of distinct CDR3 sequences, approximately 30% found once. Source: PBMCs from the stem cell graft donor, taken from the stem cell graft. The receptors derive from a human donor who donated a stem cell graft to a child with aplastic anemia.

Only a few counts were recorded for this clonotype. The chain uses TRBV11-2 and TRBJ2-1, with 7 bases lining up with TRBD2. Germline V gene lookup returns CDR1 SGHAT and CDR2 FQNNGV. The CDR3 extends over 17 amino acids. V lost 2 bases to trimming and J lost 0 bases; unmatched junction nucleotides: 7. The CDR3 DNA reads as TGTGCCAGCAGCTTAAGTCTAGCGGTTCTCTCCTACAATGAGCAGTTCTTC. Translated, it gives CASSLSLAVLSYNEQFF.

The chain recombines TRBV28 with TRBJ1-2; possible D gene TRBD1, 6 bases. The germline V gene encodes CDR1 MDHEN and CDR2 SYDVKM. This CDR3 region has 16 residues. V dropped 7 bases and J dropped 8 bases, with 26 bases sitting between them. CDR3 sequence (DNA): TGTGCCAGCACCCAAAGTGGGGTGGGGGCCTCGGGGGGCTACACCTTC. Translating gives CASTQSGVGASGGYTF.

The chain carries TRBV7-8 and TRBJ1-1; no reliable D call. Germline V gene lookup returns CDR1 SGHVS and CDR2 FQNEAQ. With 0 bases removed from V and 6 bases from J, the gap between germline ends came to 11 bases. The CDR3 runs to 14 residues. CDR3 residues: CASSLAPPGSEAFF. DNA of the CDR3: TGTGCCAGCAGCTTAGCGCCCCCAGGCTCTGAAGCTTTCTTT.

This clonotype came up a few times. The chain couples TRBV30 to TRBJ1-2; 7 bases map to TRBD1. Per germline, CDR1 GTSNPN and CDR2 SVGIG (reference sequence). This CDR3 is built from 13 residues. Trimming removed 1 base from V and 7 bases from J; junction bases left unmatched: 6. CDR3 DNA sequence: TGTGCCTGGAGTGGAACGACAGGGTTTGGCTACACCTTC. Translation gives CAWSGTTGFGYTF.

Only a few counts were recorded for this clonotype. The chain carries TRBV7-2 and TRBJ2-7; 7 bases are a match to TRBD2. Germline CDR1 reads SGHTA; CDR2 reads FQGNSA. CDR3 length equals 13 residues. V was clipped by 1 base and J by 6 bases; unmatched bases: 3. The CDR3 coding sequence is TGTGCCAGCAGCTTAGGCAGGGAGGGCGAGCAGTACTTC. As protein: CASSLGREGEQYF.

This clonotype showed up just a few times. This chain uses TRBV7-2 with TRBJ2-1; D gene ambiguous. Trimming took 5 bases from V and 3 from J, leaving 14 bases between them. CDR3 size: 15 residues. Germline V gene sequence: CDR1 SGHTA, CDR2 FQGNSA. CDR3 sequence (DNA): TGTGCCAGCAGCCCAAGCGATCCGTACTACAATGAGCAGTTCTTC. Its translation: CASSPSDPYYNEQFF.

This clonotype has at least ten counts. This chain uses TRBV7-8 with TRBJ2-1, with 9 positions matching TRBD1. V lost 4 bases, J lost 0 bases, and 4 bases stayed unmatched. The CDR3 extends over 16 amino acids. Germline lookup yields CDR1 SGHVS and CDR2 FQNEAQ. CDR3 DNA: TGTGCCAGCAGCTCCCCGGGACAGGGCTCCTACAATGAGCAGTTCTTC. Protein product: CASSSPGQGSYNEQFF.

The chain is built from TRBV7-9 and TRBJ2-2; the D gene is possibly TRBD2 (6 bases). CDR3 length: 15 residues. The germline gives CDR1 SEHNR, CDR2 FQNEAQ (reference sequence). With 4 bases removed from V and 8 bases from J, the gap between germline ends came to 17 bases. This CDR3 reads CASSWGVSLAGELFF. As DNA, the CDR3 is TGTGCCAGCAGCTGGGGTGTCTCGCTAGCGGGGGAGCTGTTTTTT.

This clonotype was seen a few times. The chain combines TRBV20-1 with TRBJ1-2, with 7 nucleotides matching TRBD1. In germline, CDR1 is DFQATT, CDR2 SNEGSKA (reference sequence). V was clipped by 0 bases and J by 4 bases; unmatched bases: 5. There are 14 residues in the CDR3. The CDR3 is CSAREAGGSYGYTF. In DNA form, the CDR3 reads TGCAGTGCTAGAGAGGCAGGGGGATCCTATGGCTACACCTTC.

This clonotype was counted between two and nine times. The rearrangement joins TRBV7-2 to TRBJ2-7; TRBD2 is a possible D gene (6 bases). Germline-derived CDR1 and CDR2 are SGHTA and FQGNSA. The V gene lost 5 bases and the J gene lost 4 bases, with 15 bases spanning the gap. CDR3 length equals 14 residues. The CDR3 nucleotides read TGTGCCAGCAGCCTCGTGGAGGGAGAATACGAGCAGTACTTC. Its protein is CASSLVEGEYEQYF.

This clonotype appeared a few times. V is TRBV27 and J is TRBJ2-2; 9 bases are shared with TRBD2. The V segment lost 10 bases and the J segment 1 base; nucleotides outside the gene matches: 13. In germline, CDR1 is MNHEY, CDR2 SMNVEV (reference sequence). The CDR3 contains 17 residues. CDR3 region: CATNRAGGTLNTGELFF. For the CDR3, the DNA is TGTGCCACCAACCGGGCGGGAGGGACTCTGAACACCGGGGAGCTGTTTTTT.

The gene calls are TRBV5-1 and TRBJ2-3; D call uncertain. CDR1 is SGHRS, CDR2 YFSETQ, per germline. Trimming pared 1 base from V and 6 bases from J, leaving 12 bases between. The CDR3 has 14 amino acids. This CDR3 reads CASSLRYFTDTQYF. CDR3 DNA sequence: TGCGCCAGCAGCTTGCGGTACTTTACGGATACGCAGTATTTT.

This clonotype was observed at least ten times. V is TRBV5-1 and J is TRBJ2-3, with TRBD2 matching 9 bases. V was clipped by 4 bases and J by 14 bases; unmatched bases: 8. CDR3 size: 12 residues. CDR1 is SGHRS, CDR2 YFSETQ, per germline. The chain's CDR3 is CASSERLADRYF. The DNA for the CDR3 is TGCGCCAGCAGCGAAAGACTAGCGGATAGGTATTTT.

This clonotype was recorded once. This rearrangement joins TRBV12-3 or TRBV12-4 to TRBJ2-1; D is possibly TRBD1 or TRBD2 (5 bases each). The length of the CDR3 is 14 residues. The ends were cut back, 7 bases at V and 6 bases at J, with 16 bases in the middle. CDR3: CASNFPGTGNEQFF. As DNA, the CDR3 is TGTGCCAGCAATTTCCCAGGGACGGGCAATGAGCAGTTCTTC.

The sample holds a few counts of this clonotype. The chain is built from TRBV10-3 and TRBJ2-7; D might be TRBD1 (6 bases). V lost 4 bases to trimming and J lost 2 bases, with 18 bases between them. Germline assignment: CDR1 ENHRY and CDR2 SYGVKD. The CDR3 runs 16 residues. The CDR3 is CAISGQSTGIPYEQYF. The CDR3 DNA is TGTGCCATCAGTGGGCAATCAACAGGGATCCCCTACGAGCAGTACTTC.

The chain has TRBV6-1 and TRBJ1-6; D is possibly TRBD1 (5 bases). The germline V gene has CDR1 MNHNS and CDR2 SASEGT. Trimming removed 6 bases at V and 0 bases at J, with 15 bases between. This CDR3 contains 17 residues. DNA of the CDR3: TGTGCCAGCAGACAACGGGGGGGGAGCTCCTATAATTCACCCCTCCACTTT. It encodes CASRQRGGSSYNSPLHF.

The chain joins TRBV12-3 or TRBV12-4 to TRBJ2-1; D may be TRBD2 (5 bases). The CDR3 consists of 13 residues. The V end lost 4 bases, the J end lost 6 bases, and 10 bases lay between the germline ends. CDR3 residues: CASSSTRANEQFF. The CDR3 DNA follows: TGTGCCAGCAGTTCTACTAGAGCCAATGAGCAGTTCTTC.

This clonotype occurred a few times. V usage is TRBV20-1 and J usage is TRBJ2-7; TRBD2 matches at 7 bases. The CDR3 loop spans 19 amino acids. Germline assignment: CDR1 DFQATT and CDR2 SNEGSKA (reference sequence). After removal of 3 bases from V and 0 bases from J, the junction contained 20 bases not matched to a gene. CDR3 residues: CSARSLRAGRSGISYEQYF. The CDR3 DNA is TGCAGTGCTAGGTCCCTAAGGGCAGGTCGGAGCGGGATCTCCTACGAGCAGTACTTC.

The genes are TRBV5-6 and TRBJ2-5; TRBD1 might be the D (5 bases). The CDR3 is 18 residues long. The V gene's germline CDR1 is SGHDT and CDR2 YYEEEE. The V gene lost 0 bases and the J gene lost 4 bases, with 22 bases spanning the gap. The CDR3 loop reads CASSLVLLSGNTGETQYF. The CDR3 DNA sequence: TGTGCCAGCAGCTTGGTTCTTCTGTCAGGGAATACAGGAGAGACCCAGTACTTC.

The chain's CDR3 is CASSSGEIGNQPQHF. The CDR3 DNA reads as TGCGCCAGCAGCTCAGGGGAAATCGGCAATCAGCCCCAGCATTTT. The V and J genes are TRBV5-1 and TRBJ1-5; maybe TRBD1 (6 bases). V lost 3 bases and J 2 bases, leaving 12 bases between the germline ends. Germline V CDR1 and CDR2: SGHRS, YFSETQ. The CDR3 sequence is 15 residues long.

This chain connects TRBV5-7 to TRBJ1-5; D not certain. TRBV5-7 is treated as an ORF (open reading frame) with a function not yet certain. Trimming took 0 bases from V and 5 from J, leaving 6 bases between them. The CDR3 has 13 residues. The CDR3 protein is CASSLAVDQPQHF. DNA for the CDR3: TGTGCCAGCAGCTTGGCAGTGGATCAGCCCCAGCATTTT.

This clonotype showed up just a few times. The rearrangement uses TRBV6-2 or TRBV6-3 and TRBJ2-7, with D possibly matching TRBD1 (5 bases). V gave up 6 bases and J gave up 6 bases, with 12 bases separating them. Germline V gives CDR1 MNHEY, CDR2 SVGEGT. The CDR3 covers 12 residues. CDR3 in amino acids: CASSQTVTEQYV. The DNA of the CDR3 is TGTGCCAGCAGCCAGACAGTGACCGAGCAGTACGTC.

The chain employs TRBV5-1 and TRBJ1-2; D remains unclear. The germline V and J ends were trimmed by 4 bases and 2 bases, with 9 bases remaining between them. CDR3 length: 13 residues. The V gene's germline CDR1 is SGHRS and CDR2 YFSETQ. CDR3 loop: CASSPPQNYGYTF. CDR3 coding DNA: TGCGCCAGCAGCCCGCCCCAAAACTATGGCTACACCTTC.

The chain combines TRBV16 with TRBJ2-7; possible D gene TRBD2, 5 bases. The V end was cut by 0 bases, the J end by 0 bases, with 15 bases between. Per the germline V gene, CDR1 is KGHSY and CDR2 is FQNENV. The CDR3 is 17 amino acids. DNA for the CDR3: TGTGCCAGCAGCCAATCATTTCATCGGGGTTTCTCCTACGAGCAGTACTTC. Its translation is CASSQSFHRGFSYEQYF.

The genes are TRBV29-1 and TRBJ2-1, with no clear D. Germline assignment: CDR1 SQVTM and CDR2 ANQGSEA. Trimming took off 3 bases at V and 0 bases at J, with 9 bases between the two ends. The CDR3 sequence is 14 residues long. Here the CDR3 DNA reads TGCAGCGTTGAGGTGCTGTCCTCCTACAATGAGCAGTTCTTC. Protein sequence: CSVEVLSSYNEQFF.

This chain connects TRBV5-5 to TRBJ2-1; 7 bases are a match to TRBD2. Germline CDR1 reads SGHKS; CDR2 reads YYEKEE (reference sequence). With 3 bases clipped from V and 2 bases from J, the junction kept 8 bases outside the gene matches. CDR3 length: 16 residues. DNA for the CDR3: TGTGCCAGCAGCTCCACCTTCAGCGGGGCCTACAATGAGCAGTTCTTC. It yields the protein CASSSTFSGAYNEQFF. Full variable domain (rest looked up from reference TRBV5-5 and TRBJ2-1): DAGVTQSPTHLIKTRGQQVTLRCSPISGHKSVSWYQQVLGQGPQFIFQYYEKEERGRGNFPDRFSARQFPNYSSELNVNALLLGDSALYLCASSSTFSGAYNEQFFGPGTRLTVL.